This T cell receptor (beta chain) is from a study of T cell responses to AZD1222 COVID-19 vaccine (TCRdb year 2021). Turning to the overall study: TCR sequencing was performed for approximately 240 trial participants, of whom roughly 200 were given two doses of AZD1222 and approximately 25 were given two doses of MenACWY control vaccine. Trial participants were enrolled into age subgroups of 18-55, 56-69 and 70-plus years, which contained about 150, 28 and 57 TCR-sequenced participants, respectively.

The CDR3 regions of human TCRbeta chains were analyzed by immunosequencing. The published analysis was carried out like this. Repertoire TCRs were checked for matches against a reference library of SARS-CoV-2-specific TCRs that had been generated using the MIRA antigen-specificity platform. Breadth was defined as the fraction of unique TCRs that were SARS-CoV-2-associated, and depth was defined as the fraction of total T cells that were SARS-CoV-2-associated. Using the MIRA data, each spike-specific TCR was assigned both to the spike region to which the TCR was reactive and to a CD4 or CD8 class. Log10-transformed breadth and depth values were compared by one-way ANOVA with Sidak's multiple comparisons tests. The table was pulled from immuneACCESS by TCRdb, which kept in-frame rearrangements only. Such tables lose some clones; where checked, under half of the loss comes from unresolved V genes, and the rest has no known cause. V and J calls and clone size come straight from that table; D and trimming were deduced from the DNA. Present in this sample are some 140,000 clones, approximately 92% of which were seen just once. The ten top clones hold approximately 6.5% of the sample.

A note on this clone: The specificity of this receptor is unknown. No quality values exist for individual bases; no much larger clone is one base distant.

This specimen's time point label, interpreted: about 28 days (+/-7) after the second vaccine dose. Because spike-specific TCR depth and breadth did not differ between the two schedules, AZD1222 recipients who got a second dose at roughly 4 weeks were pooled with those who got a second dose at roughly 12 weeks. Vaccinee samples were obtained from the UK trials COV001 and COV002, which included a single-blind randomized controlled phase 2/3 trial of AZD1222 (ChAdOx1 nCoV-19) in healthy adults. For TCRbeta chain sequencing, PBMC samples were collected from trial participants at day 0 and at day 28 after the second dose. The germline V gene (reference sequence) supplies CDR1 SGHNT and CDR2 YYREEE. Including cysteine and phenylalanine, the CDR3 has 15 amino acids. Just CDR3 DNA is preserved here, 45 bases in frame from base 1. V was cut back by 4 bases and J by 4 bases, leaving a gap of 15 bases between them.

The paper as a whole reports these results and caveats: Most participants were white British and females outnumbered males, and the authors suggested that clonal diversity may have been underestimated. Because no day 14 peak-response samples were available, the repertoires could be characterized only after the peak T cell response. The whole spike protein was spanned by vaccine-associated CD4 TCRs, and dominant responses were seen in regions 160-218 and 743-854. The 56-69-year group was small, and its depth increase did not reach significance, likely because of low power. Conclusions about previously exposed vaccinees are limited because only a handful of AZD1222 recipients were SARS-CoV-2 seropositive at baseline. Reportedly, almost half of the unique spike-specific TCRs recognized epitopes lying outside the regions that are mutated in the B.1.351 and B.1.1.7 variants. After two AZD1222 doses, both the breadth and the depth of spike-specific TCRs were significantly higher than at day 0 and than in MenACWY recipients.

The rearranged segments are TRBV5-4 and TRBJ1-3, with no confidently assigned D gene. This receptor was obtained from an adult who received the AZD1222 COVID-19 vaccine. The source was peripheral blood, collected 28 days after the second AZD1222 dose. The sequence in DNA is TGTGCCAGCAGCCTTGAAGTCACCTCGGGAAACACCATATATTTT. Translated, it gives CASSLEVTSGNTIYF.